This TCR beta chain was obtained from a study of blood T cell repertoires in COVID-19. Overall study: Samples taken during acute and convalescent COVID-19 were collected in the United States, Italy and Spain. PBMCs, B-cell-depleted T cells, or T cells were the source of the cDNA or gDNA that made up the material.

The CDR3 has 14 amino acids. After removal of 4 bases from V and 4 bases from J, the junction contained 5 bases not matched to a gene. Germline V gene lookup returns CDR1 MGHRA and CDR2 YSYEKL. TCRdb's table, derived via immunoSEQ multiplex PCR, lists solely in-frame clones and lacks some. The table includes around 99,000 clones, just under 90% detected once. This chain connects TRBV4-1 to TRBJ1-1, with 8 bases lining up with TRBD1. The sample taken for sequencing was peripheral blood. This TCR derives from a human donor in a cohort sampled during active COVID-19. The CDR3 nucleotides are TGCGCCAGCAGCCCCAGGGGGCGGGTCACTGAAGCTTTCTTT. It yields the protein CASSPRGRVTEAFF.